Listed below are T cell receptor beta chains from one sample, sequenced in a study of T cell responses to AZD1222 COVID-19 vaccine. The table came from immunoSEQ multiplex PCR; TCRdb's copy has only in-frame clones and leaves some out. This table holds some 100,000 clones, roughly nine tenths found once. The sample here was peripheral blood, taken on day 0 of AZD1222 vaccination. These receptors came from an adult in good health. CDR3s include the opening cysteine and the closing phenylalanine or tryptophan. A D gene is named only where the DNA matches it firmly. Some rows have no size entry. The others give once, few or many, or a class for an expanded clone.

abundance,d_gene,j_gene,v_gene,CDR3aa,CDR3nt
.,.,TRBJ1-2,TRBV3-1/TRBV3-2,CASSHTRTRGTYGYTF,TGTGCCAGCAGCCATACAAGGACCCGGGGGACCTATGGCTACACCTTC
.,.,TRBJ1-2,TRBV4-3,CASSQAGTGNYGYTF,TGCGCCAGCAGCCAAGCCGGGACGGGGAACTATGGCTACACCTTC
.,.,TRBJ2-5,TRBV28,CASSHGQYMQETQYF,TGTGCCAGCAGTCACGGACAGTACATGCAAGAGACCCAGTACTTC
.,.,TRBJ1-3,TRBV30,CAWSAGVGNTIYF,TGTGCCTGGAGTGCCGGCGTCGGAAACACCATATATTTT
.,TRBD2,TRBJ2-1,TRBV3-1/TRBV3-2,CASSQGGGLGGNEQFF,TGTGCCAGCAGCCAAGGAGGGGGACTAGGGGGTAATGAGCAGTTCTTC
once,TRBD1,TRBJ1-6,TRBV5-1,CASSLTGTGAISSNSPLHF,TGCGCCAGCAGCCTCACCGGGACAGGGGCCATCTCATCCAATTCACCCCTCCACTTT
.,.,TRBJ1-2,TRBV6-5,CASSYQNYGYTF,TGTGCCAGCAGTTACCAGAACTATGGCTACACCTTC
.,.,TRBJ2-1,TRBV6-1,CASSEGLPMGFF,TGTGCCAGCAGTGAAGGGTTACCTATGGGGTTCTTC
few,TRBD1,TRBJ1-2,TRBV3-1/TRBV3-2,CASSSLTGEYGYTF,TGTGCCAGCAGCTCCCTGACAGGGGAATATGGCTACACCTTC
.,.,TRBJ1-2,TRBV19,CASTERPNYGYTF,TGTGCCAGTACGGAAAGACCGAACTATGGCTACACCTTC
.,TRBD1,TRBJ1-5,TRBV19,CASTLTGGYNQPQHF,TGTGCCAGTACCCTCACAGGGGGATACAATCAGCCCCAGCATTTT
.,TRBD1,TRBJ1-1,TRBV6-5,CASRGQGEIGTEAFF,TGTGCCAGCAGGGGACAGGGGGAGATTGGCACTGAAGCTTTCTTT
once,.,TRBJ2-7,TRBV9,CASSVRTSGEQYF,TGTGCCAGCAGCGTTCGGACGTCGGGCGAGCAGTACTTC
.,.,TRBJ1-1,TRBV19,CASSIRWNTEAFF,TGTGCCAGTAGTATAAGGTGGAACACTGAAGCTTTCTTT
once,TRBD2,TRBJ2-1,TRBV4-2,CASSQEGLDYNEQFF,TGTGCCAGCAGCCAAGAGGGACTAGACTACAATGAGCAGTTCTTC
.,.,TRBJ1-2,TRBV28,CASSLRLVTHYGYTF,TGTGCCAGCAGTTTGCGGCTCGTCACCCACTATGGCTACACCTTC
.,TRBD2,TRBJ2-1,TRBV7-2,CASSLNGGGAKNEQFF,TGTGCCAGCAGCTTAAATGGCGGGGGGGCAAAGAATGAGCAGTTCTTC